The T cell receptor beta chain under discussion was sequenced for a study of long-term antiretroviral therapy in people with HIV. General observations from the study: In HIV, the repertoires covered a tighter span of CDR3 lengths than in controls.

The assay used was immunoSEQ (version v3.0), run at survey level. Target depth was 40,000-50,000 T-cell genomes per sample. Method: immunoSEQ multiplex PCR; TCRdb's copy keeps in-frame clones and lacks some. The profile shows about 43,000 clones, 86% of them singletons. Concerning this clone itself: Its antigen is not identified.

V gave up 6 bases and J gave up 7 bases, with 21 bases separating them. Germline-derived CDR1 and CDR2 are LNHDA and SQIVND (reference sequence). The CDR3 covers 15 residues. The TCR comes from a woman in her 50s with HIV. The sequencing here drew on unsorted PBMCs, taken 0.1 years before starting antiretroviral therapy. The V call is TRBV19, the J call TRBJ1-1; tentatively, D is TRBD1 (5 bases). The CDR3 nucleotides read TGTGCCAGTAGAAGACGGGACGGAACAAATCTTGAAGCTTTCTTT. Protein sequence: CASRRRDGTNLEAFF.